One and the same sample provided the 29 T cell receptor beta chains below, sequenced in a study of PD-1 blockade in mismatch repair-deficient tumors. TCRdb's copy holds only in-frame clones and misses some; the assay was immunoSEQ multiplex PCR. Of 40,000 or so clones listed, around 75% are singletons. Sequenced material: peripheral blood, taken 4 weeks after starting pembrolizumab. These receptors all stem from an adult with mismatch repair-deficient cancer.

V and J are TRBV6-5 and TRBJ2-1, with D uncertain. Trimming removed 2 bases from V and 3 bases from J, with 5 bases in between. The length of the CDR3 is 13 residues. CDR1 is MNHEY and CDR2 is SVGAGI in the germline V gene. CDR3 in DNA: TGTGCCAGCAGTTACGGCTACTACAATGAGCAGTTCTTC. Its translation is CASSYGYYNEQFF.

The chain carries TRBV6-1 and TRBJ1-3; D possibly corresponds to TRBD1 (6 bases). The ends were cut back, 4 bases at V and 2 bases at J, with 9 bases in the middle. Germline CDR1 reads MNHNS; CDR2 reads SASEGT. This CDR3 has 14 amino acids. The CDR3 region is CASSAAGAGNTIYF. In DNA, the CDR3 is TGTGCCAGCAGTGCCGCAGGGGCTGGAAACACCATATATTTT.

The chain couples TRBV25-1 to TRBJ2-7; 7 bases map to TRBD1. The J segment lost 2 bases and the V segment lost 1 base, leaving 11 bases of the junction unmatched. The CDR3 sequence is 17 residues long. CDR1 and CDR2 (germline): MGHDK, SYGVNS. For the CDR3, the DNA is TGTGCCAGCAGTGAATCCCGTGGGGCAGGGGGTACCTACGAGCAGTACTTC. Its protein is CASSESRGAGGTYEQYF.

V usage is TRBV5-4 and J usage is TRBJ2-7; D not resolved. Per the germline V gene, CDR1 is SGHNT and CDR2 is YYREEE (reference sequence). This CDR3 spans 16 amino acids. The ends were cut back, 1 base at V and 3 bases at J, with 17 bases in the middle. The CDR3 is CASSLFPTGIHYEQYF. The CDR3 DNA reads as TGTGCCAGCAGCTTGTTTCCGACGGGCATTCACTACGAGCAGTACTTC.

The chain links TRBV11-3 to TRBJ2-2; unclear D gene. V shed 10 bases and J shed 1 base, with 10 bases lying between them. From germline, CDR1 is SGHNT and CDR2 YENEEA. This CDR3 is 13 amino acids long. The CDR3 coding sequence is TGTGCCACCCGGACGGGGAACACCGGGGAGCTGTTTTTT. It is translated as CATRTGNTGELFF.

The gene calls are TRBV7-8 and TRBJ2-3; the D is unclear. The V gene lost 6 bases and the J gene lost 5 bases, with 18 bases spanning the gap. CDR1 and CDR2 (germline): SGHVS, FQNEAQ. The length of the CDR3 is 15 residues. CDR3 in amino acids: CASSPRALVLDTQYF. The CDR3 bases are TGTGCCAGCAGTCCCAGAGCCCTAGTCCTAGATACGCAGTATTTT. Full variable domain (outside the CDR3, taken from reference TRBV7-8 and TRBJ2-3): GAGVSQSPRYKVAKRGQDVALRCDPISGHVSLFWYQQALGQGPEFLTYFQNEAQLDKSGLPSDRFFAERPEGSVSTLKIQRTQQEDSAVYLCASSPRALVLDTQYFGPGTRLTVL.

This clone has more than one count but fewer than ten. V usage is TRBV4-1 and J usage is TRBJ2-7; 8 nucleotides align to TRBD2. The length of the CDR3 is 15 residues. V lost 4 bases, J lost 1 base, and 6 bases stayed unmatched. Germline CDR1 reads MGHRA; CDR2 reads YSYEKL. In DNA form, the CDR3 reads TGCGCCAGCAGCCTCACGGGAGGGAGTTCCTACGAGCAGTACTTC. Translation gives CASSLTGGSSYEQYF.

V usage is TRBV14 and J usage is TRBJ2-1; D gene ambiguous. Germline CDR1 is SGHDN and CDR2 is FVKESK. CDR3 length equals 16 residues. With 1 base removed from V and 1 base from J, the gap between germline ends came to 11 bases. The CDR3 DNA reads TGTGCCAGCAGCCAAGTTTTAGGAGCTTCCTACAATGAGCAGTTCTTC. It yields the protein CASSQVLGASYNEQFF.

Here the CDR3 reads CASSPQSGNTIYF. In DNA, the CDR3 is TGTGCCAGCAGCCCACAATCTGGAAACACCATATATTTT. The chain employs TRBV7-2 and TRBJ1-3; no definite D call. V was shortened by 5 bases and J by 1 base, with 6 bases between the two germline ends. This CDR3 region has 13 residues. CDR1 and CDR2 from the germline V gene are SGHTA and FQGNSA.

V and J are TRBV19 and TRBJ1-1; no firm D call. The CDR3 totals 14 residues. Trimming took 1 base from V and 4 from J, leaving 10 bases between them. Germline V gene sequence: CDR1 LNHDA, CDR2 SQIVND (reference sequence). Here the CDR3 DNA reads TGTGCCAGTAGTATAGGCGGGAGAGGCACTGAAGCTTTCTTT. This encodes CASSIGGRGTEAFF.

V is TRBV28 and J is TRBJ1-2; TRBD1 is a possible D gene (5 bases). V gave up 5 bases and J gave up 1 base, with 17 bases separating them. This CDR3 is built from 16 residues. Germline CDR1 MDHEN, CDR2 SYDVKM. The CDR3 region has the DNA TGTGCCAGCAGTCGGGACTTCTGGAGGGGTAACTATGGCTACACCTTC. Protein: CASSRDFWRGNYGYTF.

The CDR3 DNA sequence: TGTGCCAGCAGCTTAGGTGGCGCGAGCTCCTACAATGAGCAGTTCTTC. It yields the protein CASSLGGASSYNEQFF. The J gene is TRBJ2-1, the V gene TRBV5-4, with D unresolved. Germline lookup yields CDR1 SGHNT and CDR2 YYREEE (reference sequence). Trimming stripped 2 bases from V and 0 bases from J, with 12 bases between. The CDR3 is 16 amino acids.

This chain connects TRBV10-2 to TRBJ1-1; a weak D match, TRBD1 (6 bases). Germline lookup yields CDR1 WSHSY and CDR2 SAAADI. CDR3 size: 13 residues. V was clipped by 6 bases and J by 3 bases, with 11 bases between them. Written as DNA, the CDR3 is TGCGCCAGCAGCGACAGGCCGGACACTGAAGCTTTCTTT. Its translation: CASSDRPDTEAFF.

This clone was detected once. The genes are TRBV18 and TRBJ2-7; TRBD1 aligns across 10 bases. The CDR3 runs 13 residues. The V segment lost 6 bases and the J segment 3 bases; nucleotides outside the gene matches: 2. Germline values: CDR1 KGHSH, CDR2 LQKENI. The CDR3, as DNA: TGTGCCAGCTCTGGACAGGGGGGCTACGAGCAGTACTTC. Protein product: CASSGQGGYEQYF.

The chain combines TRBV28 with TRBJ1-5; the D is unclear. CDR1 is MDHEN, CDR2 SYDVKM, per germline. V was cut by 8 bases and J by 4 bases, with 9 bases left in between. There are 12 residues in the CDR3. The CDR3 reads CASGGINQPQHF. The CDR3 coding sequence is TGTGCCAGCGGTGGGATTAATCAGCCCCAGCATTTT.

As concerns this clone: A read error may produce the germline difference seen at one junction end. V usage is TRBV7-7 and J usage is TRBJ2-7, with 8 bases lining up with TRBD1. The length of the CDR3 is 13 residues. The germline CDR1 and CDR2 sequences are SSHAT and FNYEAQ (reference sequence). The CDR3 bases are TGTGCTAGCAGCGAATGGACAGGGAGCGAGCAGTACTTC. This codes for CASSEWTGSEQYF.

This chain links TRBV2 with TRBJ2-3, with D maybe TRBD2 (5 bases). This CDR3 comprises 13 residues. Germline CDR1 reads SNHLY; CDR2 reads FYNNEI. Trimming removed 9 bases at V and 7 bases at J, with 17 bases between. CDR3 sequence: CARKSSAGHTQYF. In nucleotides, the CDR3 is TGTGCCAGGAAAAGTTCTGCGGGCCATACGCAGTATTTT.

This chain connects TRBV4-2 to TRBJ2-7; TRBD2 agrees at 14 bases. Germline V CDR1 and CDR2: LGHNA, YNFKEQ. V lost 4 bases, J lost 6 bases, and 8 bases stayed unmatched. The CDR3 contains 16 residues. In nucleotides, the CDR3 is TGTGCCAGCAGCCCCCGGGGACTAGCGGGAGCGGCCGAGCAGTACTTC. This translates into CASSPRGLAGAAEQYF.

The gene calls are TRBV6-5 and TRBJ1-5, with a weak D call TRBD1 (5 bases). In germline, CDR1 is MNHEY, CDR2 SVGAGI. V dropped 4 bases and J dropped 4 bases, with 11 bases sitting between them. The CDR3 runs 14 residues. CDR3 amino acids: CASSSSGWNQPQHF. CDR3 nucleotide sequence: TGTGCCAGCAGTTCTTCAGGGTGGAATCAGCCCCAGCATTTT.

The table lists this clone with a count of one. The chain has TRBV12-5 and TRBJ1-1; TRBD1 might be the D (5 bases). The CDR3 runs to 14 residues. Trimming took 7 bases from V and 8 from J, leaving 20 bases between them. From germline, CDR1 is LGHNT and CDR2 FRNRAP. Here the CDR3 DNA reads TGTGCTAGTGTGAGGGACGTATTAACCACCGAAGCTTTCTTT. It translates to CASVRDVLTTEAFF.

In regard to this clone: A read error may produce the germline difference seen at one junction end. The chain employs TRBV30 and TRBJ2-2, with D possibly being TRBD1 (6 bases). In germline, CDR1 is GTSNPN, CDR2 SVGIG (reference sequence). The CDR3 runs 17 residues. DNA of the CDR3: TGTGCCTGGTGTGTGAGGGACATCGGAGGCTGGGGCGGGGAGCTGTTTTTT. This sequence encodes CAWCVRDIGGWGGELFF.

The chain recombines TRBV4-1 with TRBJ1-1, with 8 nucleotides matching TRBD1. The CDR3 sequence is 13 residues long. Trimming cost V 1 base and J 6 bases; bases outside gene matches: 1. CDR1 is MGHRA and CDR2 is YSYEKL in the germline V gene. CDR3 DNA sequence: TGCGCCAGCAGCCAAGTGGGACAGGCTGAAGCTTTCTTT. It translates to CASSQVGQAEAFF.

This CDR3 is CASSYPASGSGETQYF. CDR3 nucleotides: TGTGCCAGCAGTTACCCTGCTAGCGGGAGTGGGGAGACCCAGTACTTC. The chain links TRBV6-6 to TRBJ2-5; 10 nucleotides agree with TRBD2. CDR3 size: 16 residues. The V and J ends lost 2 bases and 5 bases, in that order; junction bases with no gene match: 8. Germline loops: CDR1 MNHNY, CDR2 SVGAGI (reference sequence).

CDR3 bases: TGTGCCTGGAGTGTCAGGACAGGGGGCGGGGAAGGAGCTTTCTTT. This encodes CAWSVRTGGGEGAFF. The chain has TRBV30 and TRBJ1-1, with 11 bases identical to TRBD1. The CDR3 is 15 amino acids. Trimming took 0 bases from V and 10 from J; bases not matched to a gene: 10. Germline CDR1 GTSNPN, CDR2 SVGIG (reference sequence).

The chain uses TRBV6-4 and TRBJ2-1; 16 positions match TRBD2. CDR1 MRHNA and CDR2 SNTAGT come from the germline V gene. There are 19 residues in the CDR3. The V segment lost 6 bases and the J segment 1 base; nucleotides outside the gene matches: 9. The CDR3 DNA reads TGTGCCAGCAGAGCCATGGGGACTAGCGGGAGGGAGTCCTACAATGAGCAGTTCTTC. Translation: CASRAMGTSGRESYNEQFF.

The chain carries TRBV9 and TRBJ2-3, with 7 bases matching TRBD2. V dropped 3 bases and J dropped 0; count of bases not matched to a gene: 7. The CDR3 runs to 16 residues. Germline V CDR1 and CDR2: SGDLS, YYNGEE. CDR3 DNA: TGTGCCAGCAGCGCGTATAGCGGGCAGAGCACAGATACGCAGTATTTT. This translates into CASSAYSGQSTDTQYF. Supplemented by reference TRBV9 and TRBJ2-3, the full variable domain reads DSGVTQTPKHLITATGQRVTLRCSPRSGDLSVYWYQQSLDQGLQFLIQYYNGEERAKGNILERFSAQQFPDLHSELNLSSLELGDSALYFCASSAYSGQSTDTQYFGPGTRLTVL.

This clone showed up just a few times. The V call is TRBV19, the J call TRBJ1-1; unclear D gene. Between the trimmed V and J ends, which lost 3 bases and 1 base, there was a span of 6 bases. Germline CDR1 and CDR2: LNHDA and SQIVND (reference sequence). This CDR3 is 13 amino acids long. The CDR3 DNA reads TGTGCCAGTAGTATCCGTAGGAACACTGAAGCTTTCTTT. Its protein product is CASSIRRNTEAFF.

This chain connects TRBV18 to TRBJ2-3, with 13 bases matching TRBD2. The germline CDR1 and CDR2 sequences are KGHSH and LQKENI. The length of the CDR3 is 16 residues. V shed 2 bases, J shed 4 bases, and the junction held 3 bases outside the gene matches. The CDR3 DNA follows: TGTGCCAGCTCACCAGGGACTAGCGGGATCTCAGATACGCAGTATTTT. Translating it yields CASSPGTSGISDTQYF.

This sequence joins TRBV7-9 and TRBJ2-1; maybe TRBD2 (6 bases). Germline V lookup: CDR1 SEHNR, CDR2 FQNEAQ (reference sequence). The CDR3 covers 13 residues. Deletions cut 5 bases from V and 10 bases from J, with 15 bases between. In nucleotides, the CDR3 is TGTGCCAGCAGCGCGGGACTGCCGACAGAGCAGTTCTTC. Translation gives CASSAGLPTEQFF. The complete variable domain, with remaining parts taken from reference TRBV7-9 and TRBJ2-1, reads DTGVSQNPRHKITKRGQNVTFRCDPISEHNRLYWYRQTLGQGPEFLTYFQNEAQLEKSRLLSDRFSAERPKGSFSTLEIQRTEQGDSAMYLCASSAGLPTEQFFGPGTRLTVL.